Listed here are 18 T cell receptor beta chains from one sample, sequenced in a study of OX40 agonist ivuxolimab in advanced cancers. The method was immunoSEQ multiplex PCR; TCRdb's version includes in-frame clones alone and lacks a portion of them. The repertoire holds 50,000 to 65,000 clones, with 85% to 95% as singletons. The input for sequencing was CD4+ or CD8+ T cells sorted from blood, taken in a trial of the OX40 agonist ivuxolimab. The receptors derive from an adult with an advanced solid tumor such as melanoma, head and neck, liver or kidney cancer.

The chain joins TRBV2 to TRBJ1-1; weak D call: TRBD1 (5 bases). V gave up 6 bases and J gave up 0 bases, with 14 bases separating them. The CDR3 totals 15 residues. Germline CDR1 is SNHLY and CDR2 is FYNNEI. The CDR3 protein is CASSLKGTLNTEAFF. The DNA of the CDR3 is TGTGCCAGCAGCCTCAAGGGGACCTTGAACACTGAAGCTTTCTTT. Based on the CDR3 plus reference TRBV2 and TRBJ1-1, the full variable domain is EPEVTQTPSHQVTQMGQEVILRCVPISNHLYFYWYRQILGQKVEFLVSFYNNEISEKSEIFDDQFSVERPDGSNFTLKIRSTKLEDSAMYFCASSLKGTLNTEAFFGQGTRLTVV.

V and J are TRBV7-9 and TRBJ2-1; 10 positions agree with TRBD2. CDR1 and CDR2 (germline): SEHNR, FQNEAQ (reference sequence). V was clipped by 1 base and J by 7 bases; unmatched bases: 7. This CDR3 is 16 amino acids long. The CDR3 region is CASSLVLGLAFNEQFF. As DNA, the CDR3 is TGTGCCAGCAGCTTAGTTTTGGGACTAGCGTTTAATGAGCAGTTCTTC. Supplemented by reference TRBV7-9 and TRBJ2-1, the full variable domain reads DTGVSQNPRHKITKRGQNVTFRCDPISEHNRLYWYRQTLGQGPEFLTYFQNEAQLEKSRLLSDRFSAERPKGSFSTLEIQRTEQGDSAMYLCASSLVLGLAFNEQFFGPGTRLTVL.

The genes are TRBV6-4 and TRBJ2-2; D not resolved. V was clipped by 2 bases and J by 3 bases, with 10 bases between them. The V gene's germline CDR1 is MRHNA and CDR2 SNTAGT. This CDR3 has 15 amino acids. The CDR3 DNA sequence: TGTGCCAGCAGTGACCCGAACGGGTACACCGGGGAGCTGTTTTTT. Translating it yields CASSDPNGYTGELFF.

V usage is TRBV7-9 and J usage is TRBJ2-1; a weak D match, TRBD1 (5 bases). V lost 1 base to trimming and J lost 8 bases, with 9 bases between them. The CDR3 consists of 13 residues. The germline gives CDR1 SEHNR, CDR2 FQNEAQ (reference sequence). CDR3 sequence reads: CASSLVQGHEQFF. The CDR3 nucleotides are TGTGCCAGCAGCTTAGTCCAGGGCCATGAGCAGTTCTTC. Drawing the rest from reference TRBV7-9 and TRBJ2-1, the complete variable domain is DTGVSQNPRHKITKRGQNVTFRCDPISEHNRLYWYRQTLGQGPEFLTYFQNEAQLEKSRLLSDRFSAERPKGSFSTLEIQRTEQGDSAMYLCASSLVQGHEQFFGPGTRLTVL.

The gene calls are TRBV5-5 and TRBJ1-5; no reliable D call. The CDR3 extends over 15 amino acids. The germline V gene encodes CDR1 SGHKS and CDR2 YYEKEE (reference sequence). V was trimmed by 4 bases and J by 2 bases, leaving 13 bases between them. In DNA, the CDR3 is TGTGCCAGCAGCCAGACGGGAGGTGGCAATCAGCCCCAGCATTTT. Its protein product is CASSQTGGGNQPQHF.

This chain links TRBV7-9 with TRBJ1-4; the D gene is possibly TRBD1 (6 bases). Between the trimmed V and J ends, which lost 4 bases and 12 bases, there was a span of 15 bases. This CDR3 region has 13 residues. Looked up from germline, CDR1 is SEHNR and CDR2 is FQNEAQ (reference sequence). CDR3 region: CASSSNRVLELFF. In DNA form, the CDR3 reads TGTGCCAGCAGCTCCAACAGGGTTTTGGAACTGTTTTTT.

This CDR3 is CASSDPLAGGPVTDTQYF. CDR3 DNA: TGTGCCAGCAGTGATCCACTAGCGGGAGGGCCTGTCACAGATACGCAGTATTTT. The chain employs TRBV28 and TRBJ2-3; 13 bases are shared with TRBD2. Trimming removed 5 bases from V and 2 bases from J; junction bases left unmatched: 10. Germline assignment: CDR1 MDHEN and CDR2 SYDVKM. The CDR3 covers 18 residues.

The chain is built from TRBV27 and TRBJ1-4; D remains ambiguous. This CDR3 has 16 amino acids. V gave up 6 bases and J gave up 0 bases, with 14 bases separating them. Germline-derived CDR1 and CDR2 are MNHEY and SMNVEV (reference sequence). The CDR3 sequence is CASSPLSPATNEKLFF. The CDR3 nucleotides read TGTGCCAGCAGCCCGTTAAGTCCTGCAACTAATGAAAAACTGTTTTTT.

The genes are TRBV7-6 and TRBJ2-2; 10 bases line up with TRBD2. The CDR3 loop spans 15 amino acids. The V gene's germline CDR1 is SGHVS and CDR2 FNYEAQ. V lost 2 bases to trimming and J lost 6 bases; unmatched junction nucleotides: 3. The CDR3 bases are TGTGCCAGCAGCTTATCTAGCGGGAGCGCCGGGGAGCTGTTTTTT. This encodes CASSLSSGSAGELFF.

The CDR3 region is CASSFALAGQETQYF. The DNA for the CDR3 is TGCGCCAGCAGCTTCGCCCTAGCGGGACAAGAGACCCAGTACTTC. The chain uses TRBV5-1 and TRBJ2-5, with TRBD2 identical over 9 bases. The V segment lost 2 bases and the J segment 2 bases; nucleotides outside the gene matches: 4. The V gene's germline CDR1 is SGHRS and CDR2 YFSETQ. This CDR3 is 15 amino acids long.

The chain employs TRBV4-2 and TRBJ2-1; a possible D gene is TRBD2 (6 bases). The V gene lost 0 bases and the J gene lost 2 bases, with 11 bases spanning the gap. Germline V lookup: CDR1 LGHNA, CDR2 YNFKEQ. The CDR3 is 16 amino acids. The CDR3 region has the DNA TGTGCCAGCAGCCAAGACGGGACTTCGCCCTACAATGAGCAGTTCTTC. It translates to CASSQDGTSPYNEQFF.

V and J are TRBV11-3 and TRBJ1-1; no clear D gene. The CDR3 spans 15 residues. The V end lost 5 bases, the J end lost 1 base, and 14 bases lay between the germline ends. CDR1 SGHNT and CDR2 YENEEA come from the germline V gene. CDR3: CASSHQTGTNTEAFF. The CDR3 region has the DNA TGTGCCAGCAGCCATCAGACGGGAACGAACACTGAAGCTTTCTTT.

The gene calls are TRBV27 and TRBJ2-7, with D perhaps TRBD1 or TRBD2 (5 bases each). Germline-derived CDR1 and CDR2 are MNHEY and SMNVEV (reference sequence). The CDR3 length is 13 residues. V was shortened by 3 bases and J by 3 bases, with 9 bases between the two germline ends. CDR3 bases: TGTGCCAGCAGTTTTGGGGACGGCTACGAGCAGTACTTC. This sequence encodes CASSFGDGYEQYF.

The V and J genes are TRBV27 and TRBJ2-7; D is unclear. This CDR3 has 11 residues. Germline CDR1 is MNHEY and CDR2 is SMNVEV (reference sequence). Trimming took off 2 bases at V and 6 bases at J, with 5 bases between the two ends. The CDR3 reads CASSLGPEQYF. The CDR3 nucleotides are TGTGCCAGCAGTTTAGGACCCGAGCAGTACTTC.

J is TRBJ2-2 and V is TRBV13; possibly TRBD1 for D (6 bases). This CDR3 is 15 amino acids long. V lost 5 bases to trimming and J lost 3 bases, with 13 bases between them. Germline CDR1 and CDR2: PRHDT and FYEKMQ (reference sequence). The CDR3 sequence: CASSIQGGDTGELFF. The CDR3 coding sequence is TGTGCCAGCAGCATACAGGGCGGAGACACCGGGGAGCTGTTTTTT.

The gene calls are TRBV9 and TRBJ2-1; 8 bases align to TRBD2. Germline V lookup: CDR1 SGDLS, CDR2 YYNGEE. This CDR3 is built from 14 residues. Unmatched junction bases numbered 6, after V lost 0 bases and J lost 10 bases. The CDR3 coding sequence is TGTGCCAGCAGCGTAGCGCGCGGGGGGCGGGAGCAGTTCTTC. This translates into CASSVARGGREQFF.

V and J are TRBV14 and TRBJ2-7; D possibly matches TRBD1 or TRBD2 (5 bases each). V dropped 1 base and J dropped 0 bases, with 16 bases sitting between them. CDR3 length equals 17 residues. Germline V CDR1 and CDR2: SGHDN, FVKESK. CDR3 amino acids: CASSQGDAQVFSYEQYF. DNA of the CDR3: TGTGCCAGCAGCCAAGGGGACGCACAGGTCTTCTCCTACGAGCAGTACTTC. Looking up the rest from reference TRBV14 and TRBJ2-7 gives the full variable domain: EAGVTQFPSHSVIEKGQTVTLRCDPISGHDNLYWYRRVMGKEIKFLLHFVKESKQDESGMPNNRFLAERTGGTYSTLKVQPAELEDSGVYFCASSQGDAQVFSYEQYFGPGTRLTVT.

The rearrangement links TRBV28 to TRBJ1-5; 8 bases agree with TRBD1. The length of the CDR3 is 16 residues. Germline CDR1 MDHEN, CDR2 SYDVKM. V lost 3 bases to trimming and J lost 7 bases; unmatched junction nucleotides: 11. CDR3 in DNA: TGTGCCAGCAGTTTCTCAGGGCAGGGGGCGCACCAGCCCCAGCATTTT. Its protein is CASSFSGQGAHQPQHF.